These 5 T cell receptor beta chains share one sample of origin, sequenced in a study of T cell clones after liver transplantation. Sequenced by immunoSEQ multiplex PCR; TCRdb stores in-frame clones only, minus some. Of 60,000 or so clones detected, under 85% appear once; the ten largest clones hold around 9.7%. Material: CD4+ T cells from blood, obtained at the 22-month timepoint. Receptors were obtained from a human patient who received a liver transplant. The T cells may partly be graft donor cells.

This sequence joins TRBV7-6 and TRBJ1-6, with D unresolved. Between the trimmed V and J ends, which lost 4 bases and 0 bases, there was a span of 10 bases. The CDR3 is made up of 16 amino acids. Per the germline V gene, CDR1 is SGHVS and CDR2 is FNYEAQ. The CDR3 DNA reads TGTGCCAGCAGCTCCGCCCCGGCCTCCTATAATTCACCCCTCCACTTT. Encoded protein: CASSSAPASYNSPLHF.

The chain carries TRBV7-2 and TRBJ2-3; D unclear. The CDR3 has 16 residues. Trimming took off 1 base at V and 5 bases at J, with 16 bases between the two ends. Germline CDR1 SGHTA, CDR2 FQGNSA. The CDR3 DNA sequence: TGTGCCAGCAGCTTAGAGGGTAGGGTTCGGATAGATACGCAGTATTTT. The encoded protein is CASSLEGRVRIDTQYF.

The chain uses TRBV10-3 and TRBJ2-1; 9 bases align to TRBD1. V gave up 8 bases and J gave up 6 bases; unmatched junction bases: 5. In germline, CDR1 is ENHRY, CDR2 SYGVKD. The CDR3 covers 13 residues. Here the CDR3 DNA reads TGTGCCATCGCGGACAGGGGTCGCAATGAGCAGTTCTTC. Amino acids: CAIADRGRNEQFF.

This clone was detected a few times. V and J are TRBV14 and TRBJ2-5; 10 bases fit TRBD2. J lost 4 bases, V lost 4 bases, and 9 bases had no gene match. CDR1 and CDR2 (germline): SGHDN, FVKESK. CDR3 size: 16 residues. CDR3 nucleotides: TGTGCCAGCAGCCTGAGAGGGCTAGCGGGGGTAGAGACCCAGTACTTC. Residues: CASSLRGLAGVETQYF.

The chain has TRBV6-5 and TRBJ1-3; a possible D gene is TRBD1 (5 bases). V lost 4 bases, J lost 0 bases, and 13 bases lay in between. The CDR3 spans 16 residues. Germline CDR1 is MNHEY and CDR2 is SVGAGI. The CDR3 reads CASSLGPPTSGNTIYF. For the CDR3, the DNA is TGTGCCAGCAGTTTGGGACCGCCAACCTCTGGAAACACCATATATTTT.